The clone carrying this T cell receptor beta chain was seen just once. The CDR3 has 14 amino acids. In germline, CDR1 is SGDLS, CDR2 YYNGEE. V lost 4 bases to trimming and J lost 3 bases, with 13 bases between them. These data come from a study of blood T cell repertoires in COVID-19. Across the study: Acute and convalescent COVID-19 specimens originated in the United States, Italy and Spain.

Method: immunoSEQ multiplex PCR; TCRdb's copy keeps in-frame clones and lacks some. The table has 45,000 to 55,000 clones, roughly 90% seen once. V usage is TRBV9 and J usage is TRBJ1-1, with D possibly matching TRBD1 (5 bases). The sample comprised peripheral blood. The sequence came from a human donor in a cohort sampled during active COVID-19. The CDR3 sequence is CASSSWGGDTEAFF. In DNA form, the CDR3 reads TGTGCCAGCAGCTCATGGGGGGGAGACACTGAAGCTTTCTTT.